This T cell receptor beta chain is drawn from a study of shared clonotypes between healthy human individuals. Study background: Each donor's CD4 naive and CD4 memory cells filled three plates apiece, CD8 naive two, and CD8 memory one. Study results and caveats: Naive CD4 clonotype sharing across a few donors was about 5%. Larger estimated richness was generally recorded for naive subsets relative to memory subsets.

The germline V gene encodes CDR1 LNHDA and CDR2 SQIVND (reference sequence). CDR3 length: 15 amino acids. V was clipped by 5 bases and J by 7 bases, with 20 bases between them. Comments on this clone: Its antigen is as yet unknown.

Using immunoSEQ multiplex PCR, the repertoire was profiled, and TCRdb retains in-frame clones only, with some absent. The data show 950,000 to 1,200,000 clones, around three quarters seen once. The chain couples TRBV19 to TRBJ1-2; TRBD1 might be the D (5 bases). The origin of this receptor is a man aged 18 to 29 in good health. Some clones in this sample may be carry-over from other donors' samples. The material sequenced was memory CD4+ T cells from PBMCs. Subset meaning: CD45RA-negative fraction. CDR3 in amino acids: CASSLDGAERFGYTF. The DNA for the CDR3 is TGTGCCAGTAGTCTCGATGGGGCAGAGAGGTTTGGCTACACCTTC.